This TCR beta chain originates from a study of CXCR3-negative and CXCR3-positive naive CD8 T cells. As to this clonotype: What it recognizes is unknown.

Study-wide points: CXCR3-expressing naive cells carried TRB CDR3s more hydrophobic than those of CXCR3-negative naive cells.

Via 5' RACE with UMI labels, TRB cDNA libraries were prepared. TCRdb processed the 5' RACE reads again and assigns one entry to each CDR3 protein, with no DNA. The sample table sets out roughly 65,000 distinct CDR3 sequences. CDR1 SQVTM and CDR2 ANQGSEA come from the germline V gene. CDR3 length: 15 residues. The rearrangement links TRBV29-1 to TRBJ2-3; TCRdb selects TRBD1, and the lack of DNA leaves this call unchecked. The sequenced sample consisted of naive CXCR3+ CD8+ T cells from blood. Noted subset: CD45RO-CCR7+CD27+CD95- naive CD8+ T cells expressing CXCR3 (TNR3+). The sequence came from a human donor in good health. Some clones in this sample may be carry-over from other donors' samples. CDR3 loop: CSVDGRSPTPDTQYF.